Shown below are 21 T cell receptor beta chains from a single sample sequenced in a study of PD-L1 blockade in urothelial cancer. The time point was: pretreatment peripheral blood. Profiling relied on immunoSEQ multiplex PCR, and the TCRdb table lists in-frame clones only, not all of them. Here the sample spans approximately 100,000 clones, 89% being singletons. Material: PBMCs, obtained around atezolizumab (anti-PD-L1) treatment. Source of these receptors: a woman older than 75 with urothelial cancer.

The rearrangement joins TRBV5-1 to TRBJ2-5; D remains unclear. CDR3 length: 14 residues. V dropped 4 bases and J dropped 1 base, with 11 bases sitting between them. Germline loops: CDR1 SGHRS, CDR2 YFSETQ. The CDR3 sequence is CASSTGGTQETQYF. CDR3 nucleotides: TGCGCCAGCAGCACGGGTGGAACCCAAGAGACCCAGTACTTC.

This sequence joins TRBV28 and TRBJ2-5; 12 bases match TRBD2. CDR1 and CDR2 from the germline V gene are MDHEN and SYDVKM. The CDR3 loop spans 16 amino acids. Germline trimming cut 6 bases from V and 2 bases from J; bases unmatched to any gene: 7. The CDR3 bases are TGTGCCAGCAGCCCCAGTGGACTAGCGGGACAAGAGACCCAGTACTTC. This sequence encodes CASSPSGLAGQETQYF. The variable domain in full, with the rest retrieved from reference TRBV28 and TRBJ2-5, is DVKVTQSSRYLVKRTGEKVFLECVQDMDHENMFWYRQDPGLGLRLIYFSYDVKMKEKGDIPEGYSVSREKKERFSLILESASTNQTSMYLCASSPSGLAGQETQYFGPGTRLLVL.

The rearrangement joins TRBV4-2 to TRBJ2-1; 12 positions match TRBD2. V lost 5 bases and J lost 7; bases outside the gene matches: 6. The CDR3 covers 15 residues. The germline V gene has CDR1 LGHNA and CDR2 YNFKEQ. Here the CDR3 reads CASSFRLAGENEQFF. The CDR3 coding sequence is TGTGCCAGCAGCTTTCGACTAGCGGGAGAGAATGAGCAGTTCTTC.

The V and J genes are TRBV10-3 and TRBJ2-7, with D perhaps matching TRBD2 (6 bases). The CDR3 spans 13 residues. Looked up from germline, CDR1 is ENHRY and CDR2 is SYGVKD. Trimming removed 5 bases at V and 6 bases at J, with 14 bases between. Here the CDR3 DNA reads TGTGCCATCAGTAACCGGCGGGACGGCGAGCAGTACTTC. Protein product: CAISNRRDGEQYF.

This sequence joins TRBV7-3 and TRBJ1-1; perhaps TRBD1 as D (6 bases). Trimming pared 2 bases from V and 3 bases from J, leaving 10 bases between. CDR1 is SGHTA and CDR2 is FQGTGA in the germline V gene. The CDR3 has 14 residues. This CDR3 reads CASSLSAGDTEAFF. The CDR3 DNA reads TGTGCCAGCAGCTTATCCGCAGGGGACACTGAAGCTTTCTTT.

This chain joins TRBV5-4 and TRBJ2-1; 13 nucleotides agree with TRBD2. The trim removed 5 bases at V and 7 bases at J, leaving 9 bases unmatched. There are 16 residues in the CDR3. Germline V gene data show CDR1 as SGHNT and CDR2 as YYREEE (reference sequence). The CDR3 region has the DNA TGTGCCAGCAGGCCCCCCTGGACTAGCGGGAGTAATGAGCAGTTCTTC. It is translated as CASRPPWTSGSNEQFF.

The V call is TRBV5-6, the J call TRBJ2-5, with 9 positions matching TRBD2. The CDR3 loop spans 14 amino acids. CDR1 is SGHDT, CDR2 YYEEEE, per germline. The V gene end was trimmed by 2 bases and the J gene end by 5 bases; junction bases not matched to a gene: 4. CDR3 region: CASSFAGGPETQYF. For the CDR3, the DNA is TGTGCCAGCAGCTTCGCGGGAGGGCCCGAGACCCAGTACTTC. Variable domain in full (rest from reference TRBV5-6 and TRBJ2-5): DAGVTQSPTHLIKTRGQQVTLRCSPKSGHDTVSWYQQALGQGPQFIFQYYEEEERQRGNFPDRFSGHQFPNYSSELNVNALLLGDSALYLCASSFAGGPETQYFGPGTRLLVL.

The CDR3 nucleotides read TGCGCCAGCAGCACTAGCGGGAGGACCGGGGAGCTGTTTTTT. Its protein product is CASSTSGRTGELFF. The rearrangement uses TRBV4-1 and TRBJ2-2; 12 bases map to TRBD2. Losses at the gene ends were 5 bases for V and 5 bases for J; bases not matched to a gene: 0. The CDR3 loop spans 14 amino acids. The germline gives CDR1 MGHRA, CDR2 YSYEKL.

This clone was seen just once. The V call is TRBV27, the J call TRBJ1-1, with D hard to call. CDR1 is MNHEY, CDR2 SMNVEV, per germline (reference sequence). Trimming left V 5 bases short and J 3 bases short, with 7 bases between. The CDR3 runs 12 residues. Here the CDR3 reads CASSHRDTEAFF. DNA of the CDR3: TGTGCCAGCAGTCACAGAGACACTGAAGCTTTCTTT.

This clone came up a few times. The CDR3 sequence: CATGTSGSPGELFF. The CDR3 DNA sequence: TGTGCCACAGGGACTAGCGGGAGCCCCGGGGAGCTGTTTTTT. The V call is TRBV10-3, the J call TRBJ2-2; 14 positions match TRBD2. The CDR3 totals 14 residues. V lost 10 bases and J lost 6; bases outside the gene matches: 4. In germline, CDR1 is ENHRY, CDR2 SYGVKD.

This clone showed up just a few times. The chain couples TRBV7-7 to TRBJ2-2, with a weak D call TRBD2 (6 bases). The V and J ends lost 4 bases and 4 bases respectively, with 16 bases between them. The CDR3 consists of 16 residues. The germline V gene has CDR1 SSHAT and CDR2 FNYEAQ (reference sequence). CDR3 in amino acids: CASSSTVGGATGELFF. The CDR3 coding sequence is TGTGCCAGCAGCTCGACAGTTGGCGGGGCCACCGGGGAGCTGTTTTTT.

The rearrangement joins TRBV7-8 to TRBJ2-1; 7 nucleotides agree with TRBD2. The CDR3 spans 15 residues. CDR1 SGHVS and CDR2 FQNEAQ come from the germline V gene. Trimming cost V 0 bases and J 1 base; bases outside gene matches: 0. This CDR3 is CASSLAGLSYNEQFF. CDR3 nucleotides: TGTGCCAGCAGCTTAGCGGGACTATCCTACAATGAGCAGTTCTTC.

The V and J genes are TRBV5-1 and TRBJ2-1, with 7 nucleotides matching TRBD1. The length of the CDR3 is 15 residues. V shed 3 bases, J shed 6 bases, and the junction held 9 bases outside the gene matches. Germline V CDR1 and CDR2: SGHRS, YFSETQ. CDR3 loop: CASSSPTTGANEQFF. CDR3 DNA: TGCGCCAGCAGCTCGCCCACTACAGGGGCCAATGAGCAGTTCTTC.

This CDR3 is CASSPGGTAYEQYF. The CDR3 DNA reads as TGTGCCAGCAGCCCCGGAGGGACCGCCTACGAGCAGTACTTC. The V gene is TRBV28, the J gene TRBJ2-7, with a possible D match to TRBD2 (6 bases). Looked up from germline, CDR1 is MDHEN and CDR2 is SYDVKM. The CDR3 runs to 14 residues. Trimming removed 6 bases at V and 2 bases at J, with 14 bases between.

This clone has just one count. The rearrangement links TRBV11-2 to TRBJ2-5; D may be TRBD2 (5 bases). In germline, CDR1 is SGHAT, CDR2 FQNNGV. V lost 0 bases and J 5 bases, leaving 13 bases between the germline ends. The CDR3 length is 15 residues. Here the CDR3 reads CASSLDPEPGETQYF. The CDR3 DNA sequence: TGTGCCAGCAGCTTAGACCCCGAGCCGGGGGAGACCCAGTACTTC.

The V and J genes are TRBV2 and TRBJ1-1; 8 nucleotides align to TRBD1. In germline, CDR1 is SNHLY, CDR2 FYNNEI. V was pared by 8 bases and J by 9 bases, with 14 bases of the junction left unmatched. The CDR3 runs 14 residues. The CDR3 sequence: CASSDRVGGRKAFF. For the CDR3, the DNA is TGTGCCAGCTCGGACAGGGTGGGTGGTCGAAAAGCTTTCTTT.

Only one count was recorded for this clone. V usage is TRBV4-2 and J usage is TRBJ2-1; 10 nucleotides match TRBD2. This CDR3 is built from 15 residues. CDR1 LGHNA and CDR2 YNFKEQ come from the germline V gene. Trimming took 2 bases from V and 8 from J; bases not matched to a gene: 6. The CDR3 sequence is CASSQTTSGIDEQFF. DNA for the CDR3: TGTGCCAGCAGCCAAACTACTAGCGGGATCGATGAGCAGTTCTTC.

This clone appeared once. The V call is TRBV27, the J call TRBJ2-2; 8 positions agree with TRBD2. This CDR3 spans 16 amino acids. The germline V gene has CDR1 MNHEY and CDR2 SMNVEV (reference sequence). Trimming removed 7 bases from V and 4 bases from J; junction bases left unmatched: 11. The CDR3 reads CASKGLAGTFTGELFF. For the CDR3, the DNA is TGTGCCAGCAAAGGACTAGCCGGGACCTTCACCGGGGAGCTGTTTTTT.

The rearrangement uses TRBV10-3 and TRBJ2-5, with 9 bases identical to TRBD2. J lost 4 bases, V lost 10 bases, and 10 bases had no gene match. Germline CDR1 ENHRY, CDR2 SYGVKD. The length of the CDR3 is 14 residues. The CDR3 here is CATGGGEGRETQYF. The CDR3 DNA reads as TGTGCCACGGGCGGGGGGGAAGGACGAGAGACCCAGTACTTC.

The chain couples TRBV27 to TRBJ1-5; D possibly corresponds to TRBD1 (6 bases). CDR3 size: 15 residues. CDR1 MNHEY and CDR2 SMNVEV come from the germline V gene (reference sequence). With 5 bases removed from V and 2 bases from J, the gap between germline ends came to 13 bases. The CDR3 DNA sequence: TGTGCCAGCAGTATTGGGGGCAATGGCAATCAGCCCCAGCATTTT. Translated, it gives CASSIGGNGNQPQHF.

This chain links TRBV5-5 with TRBJ2-1, with 7 bases matching TRBD1. The junction had 6 bases not matched to a gene; V was cut back by 3 bases and J by 9 bases. CDR1 and CDR2 from the germline V gene are SGHKS and YYEKEE (reference sequence). The CDR3 length is 13 residues. Here the CDR3 reads CASSSTGLGEQFF. Written as DNA, the CDR3 is TGTGCCAGCAGCTCGACAGGGTTGGGTGAGCAGTTCTTC.